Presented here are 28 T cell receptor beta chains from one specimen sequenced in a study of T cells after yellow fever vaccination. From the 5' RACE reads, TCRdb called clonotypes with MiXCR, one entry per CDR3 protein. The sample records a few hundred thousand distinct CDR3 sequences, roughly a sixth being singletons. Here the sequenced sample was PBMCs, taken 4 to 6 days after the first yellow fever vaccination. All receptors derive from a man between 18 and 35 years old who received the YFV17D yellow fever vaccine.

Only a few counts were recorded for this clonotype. CDR3 in amino acids: CASRWGVGTAEAFF. Written as DNA, the CDR3 is TGTGCCAGCAGGTGGGGGGTTGGTACGGCTGAAGCTTTCTTT. The chain is built from TRBV27 and TRBJ1-1, with D perhaps matching TRBD1 (5 bases). Germline V gives CDR1 MNHEY, CDR2 SMNVEV (reference sequence). Trimming cost V 6 bases and J 6 bases, with 17 bases left between them. The length of the CDR3 is 14 residues.

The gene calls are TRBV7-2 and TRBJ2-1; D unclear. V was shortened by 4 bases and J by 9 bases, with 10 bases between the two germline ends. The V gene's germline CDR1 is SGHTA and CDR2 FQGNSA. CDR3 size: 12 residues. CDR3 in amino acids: CASSSRHAEQFF. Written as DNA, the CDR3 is TGTGCCAGCAGCTCTAGACACGCTGAGCAGTTCTTC. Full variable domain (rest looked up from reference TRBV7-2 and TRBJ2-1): GAGVSQSPSNKVTEKGKDVELRCDPISGHTALYWYRQSLGQGLEFLIYFQGNSAPDKSGLPSDRFSAERTGGSVSTLTIQRTQQEDSAVYLCASSSRHAEQFFGPGTRLTVL.

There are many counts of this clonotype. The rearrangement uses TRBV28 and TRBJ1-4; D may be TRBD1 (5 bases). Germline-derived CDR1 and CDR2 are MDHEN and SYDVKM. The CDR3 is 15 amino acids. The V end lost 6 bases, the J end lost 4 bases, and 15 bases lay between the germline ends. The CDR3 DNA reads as TGTGCCAGCAGCTCATCGGGACGCATTAATGAAAAACTGTTTTTT. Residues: CASSSSGRINEKLFF. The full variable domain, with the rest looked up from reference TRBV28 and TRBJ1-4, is DVKVTQSSRYLVKRTGEKVFLECVQDMDHENMFWYRQDPGLGLRLIYFSYDVKMKEKGDIPEGYSVSREKKERFSLILESASTNQTSMYLCASSSSGRINEKLFFGSGTQLSVL.

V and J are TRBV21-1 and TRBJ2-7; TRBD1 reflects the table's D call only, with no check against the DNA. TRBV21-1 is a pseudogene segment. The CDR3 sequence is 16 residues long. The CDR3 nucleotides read TGTGCCAGCAGTTCAGGGGGCCTTCCTTACTCCTACGAGCAGTACGTC. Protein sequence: CASSSGGLPYSYEQYV.

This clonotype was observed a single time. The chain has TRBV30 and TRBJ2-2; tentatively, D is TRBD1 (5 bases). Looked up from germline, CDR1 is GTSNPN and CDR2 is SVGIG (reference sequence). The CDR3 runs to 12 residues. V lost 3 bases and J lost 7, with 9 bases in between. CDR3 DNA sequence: TGTGCCTGGAGCACTCAGGGCGGGGAGCTGTTTTTT. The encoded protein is CAWSTQGGELFF.

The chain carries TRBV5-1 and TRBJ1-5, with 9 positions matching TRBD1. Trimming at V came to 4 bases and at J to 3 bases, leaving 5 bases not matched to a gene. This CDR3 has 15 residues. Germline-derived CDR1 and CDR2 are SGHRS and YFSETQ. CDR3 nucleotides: TGCGCCAGCAGCCTTGGACAGGGGATCAATCAGCCCCAGCATTTT. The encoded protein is CASSLGQGINQPQHF.

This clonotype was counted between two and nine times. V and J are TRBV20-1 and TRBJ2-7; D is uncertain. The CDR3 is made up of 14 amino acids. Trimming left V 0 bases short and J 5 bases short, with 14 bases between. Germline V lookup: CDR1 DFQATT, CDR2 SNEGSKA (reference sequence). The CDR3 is CSAREAGRADEQYF. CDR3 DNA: TGCAGTGCTAGAGAAGCTGGTAGGGCCGACGAGCAGTACTTC.

CDR3 sequence (DNA): TGTGCCAGCAGCAGCCAGGTCCTAGACACAGATACGCAGTATTTT. Its translation is CASSSQVLDTDTQYF. The chain joins TRBV9 to TRBJ2-3; D unresolved. The CDR3 consists of 15 residues. V was pared by 4 bases and J by 2 bases, with 14 bases between. Germline assignment: CDR1 SGDLS and CDR2 YYNGEE. The complete variable domain, with remaining parts taken from reference TRBV9 and TRBJ2-3, reads DSGVTQTPKHLITATGQRVTLRCSPRSGDLSVYWYQQSLDQGLQFLIQYYNGEERAKGNILERFSAQQFPDLHSELNLSSLELGDSALYFCASSSQVLDTDTQYFGPGTRLTVL.

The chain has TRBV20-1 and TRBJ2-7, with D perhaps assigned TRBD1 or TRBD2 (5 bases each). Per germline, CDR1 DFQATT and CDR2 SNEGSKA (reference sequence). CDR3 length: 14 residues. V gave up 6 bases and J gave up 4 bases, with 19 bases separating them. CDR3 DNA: TGCAGTGCCCCAGCCCGAGGGGTTGGGTACGAGCAGTACTTC. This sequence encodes CSAPARGVGYEQYF.

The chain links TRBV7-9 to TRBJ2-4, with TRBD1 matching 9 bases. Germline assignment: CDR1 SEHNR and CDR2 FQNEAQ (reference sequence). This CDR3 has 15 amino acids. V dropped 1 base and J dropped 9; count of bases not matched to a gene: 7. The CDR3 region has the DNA TGTGCCAGCAGCTTAGTAGGACAGGGGAGGAGCATTCAGTACTTC. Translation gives CASSLVGQGRSIQYF.

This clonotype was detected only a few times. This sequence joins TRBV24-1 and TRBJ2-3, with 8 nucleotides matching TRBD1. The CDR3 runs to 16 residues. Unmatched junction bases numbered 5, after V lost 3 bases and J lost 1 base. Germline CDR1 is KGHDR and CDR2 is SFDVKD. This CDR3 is CATSDPGGAGTDTQYF. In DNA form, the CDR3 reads TGTGCCACCAGTGATCCAGGGGGCGCGGGCACAGATACGCAGTATTTT.

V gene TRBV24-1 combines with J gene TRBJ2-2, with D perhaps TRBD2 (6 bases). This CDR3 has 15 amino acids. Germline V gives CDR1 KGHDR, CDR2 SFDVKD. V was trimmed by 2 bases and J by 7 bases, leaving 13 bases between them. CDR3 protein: CATSDSSARDGELFF. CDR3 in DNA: TGTGCCACCAGTGATTCTAGCGCGAGGGACGGGGAGCTGTTTTTT.

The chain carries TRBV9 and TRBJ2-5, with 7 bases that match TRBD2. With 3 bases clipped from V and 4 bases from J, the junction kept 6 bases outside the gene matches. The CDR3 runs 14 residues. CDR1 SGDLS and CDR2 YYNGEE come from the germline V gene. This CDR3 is CASSAQGGRETQYF. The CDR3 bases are TGTGCCAGCAGCGCGCAGGGAGGGCGAGAGACCCAGTACTTC.

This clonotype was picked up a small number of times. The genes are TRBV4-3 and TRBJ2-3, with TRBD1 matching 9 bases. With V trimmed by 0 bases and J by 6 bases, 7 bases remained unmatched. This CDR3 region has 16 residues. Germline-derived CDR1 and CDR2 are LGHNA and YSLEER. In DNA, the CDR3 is TGCGCCAGCAGCCAAGATCCGACAGGGGGGTCGGATACGCAGTATTTT. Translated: CASSQDPTGGSDTQYF.

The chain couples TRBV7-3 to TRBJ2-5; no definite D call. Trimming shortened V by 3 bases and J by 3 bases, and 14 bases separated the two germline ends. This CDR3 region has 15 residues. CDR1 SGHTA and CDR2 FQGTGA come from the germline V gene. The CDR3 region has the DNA TGTGCCAGCAGCTTTTCCTCAACACAAGAAGAGACCCAGTACTTC. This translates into CASSFSSTQEETQYF.

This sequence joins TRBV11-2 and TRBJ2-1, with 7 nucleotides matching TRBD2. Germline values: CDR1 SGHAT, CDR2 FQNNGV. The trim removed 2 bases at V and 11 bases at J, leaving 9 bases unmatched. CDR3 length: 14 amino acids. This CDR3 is CASSLTHAGVKQFF. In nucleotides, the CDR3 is TGTGCCAGCAGCTTAACACACGCGGGGGTAAAGCAGTTCTTC.

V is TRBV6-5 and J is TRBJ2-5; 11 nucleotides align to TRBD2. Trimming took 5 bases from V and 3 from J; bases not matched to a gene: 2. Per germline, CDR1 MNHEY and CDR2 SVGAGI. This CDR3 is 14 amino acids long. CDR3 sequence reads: CASSTSGGKETQYF. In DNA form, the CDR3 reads TGTGCCAGCAGTACTAGCGGGGGAAAAGAGACCCAGTACTTC.

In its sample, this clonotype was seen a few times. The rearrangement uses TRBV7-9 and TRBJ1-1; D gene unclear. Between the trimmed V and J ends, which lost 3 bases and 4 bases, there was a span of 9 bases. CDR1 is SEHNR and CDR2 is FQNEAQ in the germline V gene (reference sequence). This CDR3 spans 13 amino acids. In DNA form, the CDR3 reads TGTGCCAGCAGCTTCGACGCCCTCACTGAAGCTTTCTTT. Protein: CASSFDALTEAFF.

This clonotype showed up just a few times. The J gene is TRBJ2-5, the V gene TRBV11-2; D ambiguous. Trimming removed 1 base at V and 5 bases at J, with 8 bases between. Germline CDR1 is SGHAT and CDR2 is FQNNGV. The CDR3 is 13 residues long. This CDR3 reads CASSLGFGETQYF. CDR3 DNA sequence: TGTGCCAGCAGCTTAGGCTTCGGGGAGACCCAGTACTTC.

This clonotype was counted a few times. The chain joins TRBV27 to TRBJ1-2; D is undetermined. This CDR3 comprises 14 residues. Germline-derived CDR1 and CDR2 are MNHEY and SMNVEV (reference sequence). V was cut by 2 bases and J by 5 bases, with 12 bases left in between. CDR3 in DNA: TGTGCCAGCAGTTTAATAGGTTCGGGATATGGCTACACCTTC. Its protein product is CASSLIGSGYGYTF.

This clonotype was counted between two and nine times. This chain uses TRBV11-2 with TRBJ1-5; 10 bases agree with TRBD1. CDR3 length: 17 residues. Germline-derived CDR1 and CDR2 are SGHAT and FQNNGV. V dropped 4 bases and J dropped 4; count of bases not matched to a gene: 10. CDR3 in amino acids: CASSSSGQGRGNQPQHF. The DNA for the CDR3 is TGTGCCAGCAGCTCCTCGGGACAGGGGAGGGGAAATCAGCCCCAGCATTTT.

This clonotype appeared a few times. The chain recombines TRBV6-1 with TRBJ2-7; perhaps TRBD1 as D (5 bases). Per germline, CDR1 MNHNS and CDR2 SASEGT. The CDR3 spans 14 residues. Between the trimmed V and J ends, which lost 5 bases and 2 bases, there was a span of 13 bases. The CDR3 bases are TGTGCCAGCAGTAGGGGCATCCTGGCCTACGAGCAGTACTTC. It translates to CASSRGILAYEQYF.

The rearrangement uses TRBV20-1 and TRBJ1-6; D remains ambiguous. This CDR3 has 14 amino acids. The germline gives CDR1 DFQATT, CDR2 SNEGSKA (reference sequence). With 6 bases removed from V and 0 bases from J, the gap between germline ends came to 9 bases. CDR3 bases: TGCAGTGCGGAGGAGAGCTCCTATAATTCACCCCTCCACTTT. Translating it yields CSAEESSYNSPLHF.

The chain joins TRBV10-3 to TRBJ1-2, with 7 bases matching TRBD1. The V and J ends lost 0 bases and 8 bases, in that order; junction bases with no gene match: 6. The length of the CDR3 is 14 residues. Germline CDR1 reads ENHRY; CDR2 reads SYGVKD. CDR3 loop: CAISESTGVAGYTF. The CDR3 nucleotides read TGTGCCATCAGTGAGTCCACAGGGGTGGCGGGCTACACCTTC.

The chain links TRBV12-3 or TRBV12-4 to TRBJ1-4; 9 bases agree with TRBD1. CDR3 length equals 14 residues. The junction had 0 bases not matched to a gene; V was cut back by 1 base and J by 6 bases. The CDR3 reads CASSLGDRDEKLFF. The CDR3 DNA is TGTGCCAGCAGTTTAGGGGACAGGGATGAAAAACTGTTTTTT.

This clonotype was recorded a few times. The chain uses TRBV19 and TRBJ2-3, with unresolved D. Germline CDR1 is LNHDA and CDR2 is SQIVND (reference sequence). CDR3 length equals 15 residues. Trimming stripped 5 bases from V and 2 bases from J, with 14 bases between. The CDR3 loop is CASSGQPTLTDTQYF. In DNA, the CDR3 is TGTGCCAGTAGTGGGCAGCCGACTCTCACAGATACGCAGTATTTT.

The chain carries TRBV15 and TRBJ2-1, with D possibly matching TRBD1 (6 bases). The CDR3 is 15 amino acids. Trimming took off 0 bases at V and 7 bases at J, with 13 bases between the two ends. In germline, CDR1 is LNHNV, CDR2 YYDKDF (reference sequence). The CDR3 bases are TGTGCCACCAGCAGAGATGTCCCCCAGGGGAATGAGCAGTTCTTC. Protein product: CATSRDVPQGNEQFF. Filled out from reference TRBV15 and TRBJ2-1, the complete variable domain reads DAMVIQNPRYQVTQFGKPVTLSCSQTLNHNVMYWYQQKSSQAPKLLFHYYDKDFNNEADTPDNFQSRRPNTSFCFLDIRSPGLGDTAMYLCATSRDVPQGNEQFFGPGTRLTVL.

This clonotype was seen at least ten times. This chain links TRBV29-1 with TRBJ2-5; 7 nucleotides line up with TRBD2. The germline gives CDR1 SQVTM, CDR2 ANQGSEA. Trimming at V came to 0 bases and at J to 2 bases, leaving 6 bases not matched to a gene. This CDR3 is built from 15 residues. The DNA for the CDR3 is TGCAGCGTTGAAGAAGGGCGGGGGAATCAAGAGACCCAGTACTTC. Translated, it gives CSVEEGRGNQETQYF.